The T cell receptor (beta chain) described here comes from a study of graft-versus-host responses after intestinal transplantation. As for the study in general: Induction using anti-thymocyte globulin, followed by tacrolimus and steroids for about 3 years, was given to all recipients. Overall study results and limits: Graft-versus-host to host-versus-graft clonal ratios in allografts were high in patients with graft-donor T cell macrochimerism.

A note on this clone: Its antigen is not known.

Generated by immunoSEQ multiplex PCR, the TCRdb table keeps only in-frame clones and is missing some. The sample contains about 40,000 clones, about 90% of which appear only once. Germline CDR1 MDHEN, CDR2 SYDVKM. V lost 3 bases and J lost 3; bases outside the gene matches: 14. CDR3 length: 20 residues. V and J are TRBV28 and TRBJ2-7; 16 nucleotides align to TRBD2. This receptor was obtained from a human patient who received an intestinal transplant, so some T cells may come from the graft donor. Source: PBMCs, taken approximately 310 days after intestinal transplant. CDR3 coding DNA: TGTGCCAGCAGTTTTGAGCAGCCCGGGACTAGCGGGAGGGCCGTCTACGAGCAGTACTTC. Translating gives CASSFEQPGTSGRAVYEQYF.